This T cell receptor (beta chain) was captured in a study of TIL therapy for anti-PD-1-resistant metastatic lung cancer. Across the study: Most patients had lung adenocarcinoma; a few tumors were EGFR-mutant, two ALK-rearranged; half smoked currently or formerly.

This was the immunoSEQ v3 assay. Sequencing used immunoSEQ multiplex PCR; TCRdb keeps in-frame clones, though not all of them. In the table there are 20,000 or so clones, roughly four fifths of which are singletons. Time point described: pre-treatment sample, taken before nivolumab and TIL therapy. Here the sequenced sample was blood, taken at baseline. The origin of this receptor is a person between 30 and 80 years old with non-small cell lung cancer.

This chain's CDR3 is CATSRDHRGNTIYF. The CDR3 DNA follows: TGTGCCACCAGCAGAGACCACAGGGGAAACACCATATATTTT. The rearrangement links TRBV15 to TRBJ1-3, with D maybe TRBD1 (5 bases). The CDR3 consists of 14 residues. The V end lost 0 bases, the J end lost 4 bases, and 7 bases lay between the germline ends. CDR1 and CDR2 from the germline V gene are LNHNV and YYDKDF (reference sequence).